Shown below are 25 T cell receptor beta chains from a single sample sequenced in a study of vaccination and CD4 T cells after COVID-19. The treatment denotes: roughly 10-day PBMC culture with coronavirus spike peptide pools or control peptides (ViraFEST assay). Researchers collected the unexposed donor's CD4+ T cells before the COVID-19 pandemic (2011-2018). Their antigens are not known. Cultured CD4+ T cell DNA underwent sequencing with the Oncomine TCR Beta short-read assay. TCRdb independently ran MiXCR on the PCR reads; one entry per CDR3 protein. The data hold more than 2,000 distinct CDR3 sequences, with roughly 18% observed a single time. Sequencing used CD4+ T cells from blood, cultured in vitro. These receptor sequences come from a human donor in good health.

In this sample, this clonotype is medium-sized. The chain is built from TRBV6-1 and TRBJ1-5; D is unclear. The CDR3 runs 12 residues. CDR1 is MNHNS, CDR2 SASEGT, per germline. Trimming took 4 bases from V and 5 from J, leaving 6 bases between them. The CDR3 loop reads CASSGRDQPQHF. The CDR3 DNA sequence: TGTGCCAGCAGTGGACGGGATCAGCCCCAGCATTTT.

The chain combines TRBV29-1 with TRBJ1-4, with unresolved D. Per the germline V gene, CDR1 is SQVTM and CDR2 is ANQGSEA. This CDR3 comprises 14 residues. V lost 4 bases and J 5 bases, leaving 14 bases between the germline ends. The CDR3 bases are TGCAGCGTTGGAGATCAACGCCTCAATGAAAAACTGTTTTTT. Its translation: CSVGDQRLNEKLFF.

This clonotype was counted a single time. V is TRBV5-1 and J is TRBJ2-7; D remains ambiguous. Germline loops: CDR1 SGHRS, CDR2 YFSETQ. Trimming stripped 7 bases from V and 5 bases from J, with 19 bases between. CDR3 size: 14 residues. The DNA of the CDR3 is TGCGCCAGCCATACATGGGTGGGTAGCCACGAGCAGTACTTC. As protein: CASHTWVGSHEQYF.

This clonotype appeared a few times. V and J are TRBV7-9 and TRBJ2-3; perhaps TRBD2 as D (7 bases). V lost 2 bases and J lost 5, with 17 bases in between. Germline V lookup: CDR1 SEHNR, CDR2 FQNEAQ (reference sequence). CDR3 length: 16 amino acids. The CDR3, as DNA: TGTGCCAGCAGCTTAAGGGGGAGGGGTGGGGAAGATACGCAGTATTTT. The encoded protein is CASSLRGRGGEDTQYF.

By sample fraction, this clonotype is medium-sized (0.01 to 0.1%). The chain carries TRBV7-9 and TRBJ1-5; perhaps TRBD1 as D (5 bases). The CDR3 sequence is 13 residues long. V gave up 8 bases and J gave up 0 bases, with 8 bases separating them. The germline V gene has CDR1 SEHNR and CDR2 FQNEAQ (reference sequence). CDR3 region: CASAQGSNQPQHF. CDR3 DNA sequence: TGTGCCAGCGCCCAGGGTAGCAATCAGCCCCAGCATTTT.

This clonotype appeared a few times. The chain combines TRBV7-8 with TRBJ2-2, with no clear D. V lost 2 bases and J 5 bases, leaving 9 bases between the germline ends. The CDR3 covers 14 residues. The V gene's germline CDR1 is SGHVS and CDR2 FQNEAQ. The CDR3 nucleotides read TGTGCCAGCAGCTTATTAAGGGATACCGGGGAGCTGTTTTTT. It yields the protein CASSLLRDTGELFF. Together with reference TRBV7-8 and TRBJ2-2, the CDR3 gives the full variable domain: GAGVSQSPRYKVAKRGQDVALRCDPISGHVSLFWYQQALGQGPEFLTYFQNEAQLDKSGLPSDRFFAERPEGSVSTLKIQRTQQEDSAVYLCASSLLRDTGELFFGEGSRLTVL.

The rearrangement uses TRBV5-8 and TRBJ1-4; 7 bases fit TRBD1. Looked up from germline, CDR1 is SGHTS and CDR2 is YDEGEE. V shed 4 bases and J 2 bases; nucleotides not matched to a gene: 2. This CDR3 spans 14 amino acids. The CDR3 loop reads CASSETGTNEKLFF. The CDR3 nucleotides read TGTGCCAGCAGCGAGACAGGGACTAATGAAAAACTGTTTTTT. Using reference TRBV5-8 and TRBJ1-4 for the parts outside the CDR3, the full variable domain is EAGVTQSPTHLIKTRGQQATLRCSPISGHTSVYWYQQALGLGLQFLLWYDEGEERNRGNFPPRFSGRQFPNYSSELNVNALELEDSALYLCASSETGTNEKLFFGSGTQLSVL.

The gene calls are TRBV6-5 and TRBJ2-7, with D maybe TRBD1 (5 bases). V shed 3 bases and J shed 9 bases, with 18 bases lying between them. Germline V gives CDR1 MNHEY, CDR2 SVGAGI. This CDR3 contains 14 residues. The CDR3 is CASSYMGRTHVQYF. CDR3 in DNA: TGTGCCAGCAGTTATATGGGCCGGACACACGTGCAGTACTTC.

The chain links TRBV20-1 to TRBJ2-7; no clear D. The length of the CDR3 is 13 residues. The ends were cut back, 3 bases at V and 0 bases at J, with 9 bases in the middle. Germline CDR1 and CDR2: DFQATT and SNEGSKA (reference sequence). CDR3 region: CSASNAFSYEQYF. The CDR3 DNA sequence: TGCAGTGCTAGTAATGCTTTCTCCTACGAGCAGTACTTC.

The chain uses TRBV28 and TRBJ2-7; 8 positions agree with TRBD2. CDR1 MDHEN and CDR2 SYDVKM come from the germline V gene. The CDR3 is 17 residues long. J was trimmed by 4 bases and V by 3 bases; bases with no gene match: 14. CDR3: CASSLTTPTPSGYEQYF. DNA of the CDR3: TGTGCCAGCAGTTTGACAACGCCGACTCCTAGCGGGTACGAGCAGTACTTC.

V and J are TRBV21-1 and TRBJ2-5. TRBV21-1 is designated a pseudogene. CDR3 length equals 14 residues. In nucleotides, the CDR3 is TGTGCCAGCAGCAAAGTTGCCGGAAAAGAGACCCAGTACTTC. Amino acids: CASSKVAGKETQYF.

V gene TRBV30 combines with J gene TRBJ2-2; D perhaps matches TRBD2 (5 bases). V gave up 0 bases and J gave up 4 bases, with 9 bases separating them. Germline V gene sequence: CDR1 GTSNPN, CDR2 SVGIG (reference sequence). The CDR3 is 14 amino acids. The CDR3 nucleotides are TGTGCCTGGAGTGTGGGAGCATCCACCGGGGAGCTGTTTTTT. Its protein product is CAWSVGASTGELFF.

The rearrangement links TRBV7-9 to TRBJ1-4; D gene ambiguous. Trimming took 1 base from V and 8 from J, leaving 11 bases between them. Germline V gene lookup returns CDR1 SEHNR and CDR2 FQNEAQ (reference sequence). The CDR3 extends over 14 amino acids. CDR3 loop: CASSLGQRGEKLFF. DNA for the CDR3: TGTGCCAGCAGCTTAGGGCAGCGCGGAGAAAAACTGTTTTTT. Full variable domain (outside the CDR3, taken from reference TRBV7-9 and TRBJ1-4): DTGVSQNPRHKITKRGQNVTFRCDPISEHNRLYWYRQTLGQGPEFLTYFQNEAQLEKSRLLSDRFSAERPKGSFSTLEIQRTEQGDSAMYLCASSLGQRGEKLFFGSGTQLSVL.

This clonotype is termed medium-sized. CDR3 coding DNA: TGTGCCAGCAGACCTAGTAGGGGAAATCAGCCCCAGCATTTT. It specifies CASRPSRGNQPQHF. The chain carries TRBV25-1 and TRBJ1-5, with TRBD1 as a possible D gene (5 bases). The germline CDR1 and CDR2 sequences are MGHDK and SYGVNS. This CDR3 has 14 residues. Trimming cost V 6 bases and J 4 bases, with 13 bases left between them.

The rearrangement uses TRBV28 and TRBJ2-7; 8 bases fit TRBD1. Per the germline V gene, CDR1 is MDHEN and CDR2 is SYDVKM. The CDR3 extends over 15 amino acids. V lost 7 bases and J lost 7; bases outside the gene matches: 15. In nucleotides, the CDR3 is TGTGCCAGCACCCCCTGGGGACAGGCCCAAGGAGAGCAGTACTTC. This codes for CASTPWGQAQGEQYF.

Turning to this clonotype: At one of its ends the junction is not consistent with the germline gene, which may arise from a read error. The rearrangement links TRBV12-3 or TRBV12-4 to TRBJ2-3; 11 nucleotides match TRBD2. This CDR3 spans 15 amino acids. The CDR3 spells CASSIAGGPKDTQYF. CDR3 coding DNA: TGTGCCAGCAGTATAGCGGGGGGGCCTAAGGATACGCAGTATTTT.

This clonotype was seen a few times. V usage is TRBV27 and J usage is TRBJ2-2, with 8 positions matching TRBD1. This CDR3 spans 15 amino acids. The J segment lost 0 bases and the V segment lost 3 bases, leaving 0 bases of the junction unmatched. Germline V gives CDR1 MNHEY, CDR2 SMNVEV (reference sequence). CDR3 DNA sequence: TGTGCCAGCAGTTTGACAGGGGCGAACACCGGGGAGCTGTTTTTT. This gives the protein CASSLTGANTGELFF.

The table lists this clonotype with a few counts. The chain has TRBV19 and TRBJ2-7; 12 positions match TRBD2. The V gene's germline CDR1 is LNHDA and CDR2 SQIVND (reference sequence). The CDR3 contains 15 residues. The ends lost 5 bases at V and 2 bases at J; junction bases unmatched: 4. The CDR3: CASSPTSGGPYEQYF. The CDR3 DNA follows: TGTGCCAGTAGTCCGACTAGCGGGGGACCCTACGAGCAGTACTTC.

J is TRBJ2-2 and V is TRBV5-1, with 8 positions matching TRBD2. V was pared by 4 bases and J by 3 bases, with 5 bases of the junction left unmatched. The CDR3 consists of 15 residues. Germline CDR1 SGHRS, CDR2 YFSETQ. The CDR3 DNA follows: TGCGCCAGCAGCACCACTAGCGGTCACACCGGGGAGCTGTTTTTT. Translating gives CASSTTSGHTGELFF.

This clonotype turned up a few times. CDR3 nucleotide sequence: TGTGCCAGCAGCTTAGTGGCGAGCGGGAGGGACACCGGGGAGCTGTTTTTT. Its translation: CASSLVASGRDTGELFF. The rearrangement joins TRBV7-8 to TRBJ2-2; 10 bases fit TRBD2. CDR3 length: 17 residues. Germline CDR1 SGHVS, CDR2 FQNEAQ. Losses at the gene ends were 1 base for V and 3 bases for J; bases not matched to a gene: 5.

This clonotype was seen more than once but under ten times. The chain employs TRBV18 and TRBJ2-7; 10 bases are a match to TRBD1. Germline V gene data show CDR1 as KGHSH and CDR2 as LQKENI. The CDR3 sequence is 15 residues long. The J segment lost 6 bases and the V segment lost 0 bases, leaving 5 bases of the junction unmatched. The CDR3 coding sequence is TGTGCCAGCTCACCACCAGGGGACAGGGGATCCGAGCAGTACTTC. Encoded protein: CASSPPGDRGSEQYF.

This chain's CDR3 is CASSRGSGANVLTF. As DNA, the CDR3 is TGTGCCAGCTCACGCGGATCTGGGGCCAACGTCCTGACTTTC. The rearrangement links TRBV18 to TRBJ2-6, with unresolved D. The V and J ends lost 4 bases and 1 base respectively, with 5 bases between them. Per germline, CDR1 KGHSH and CDR2 LQKENI. The CDR3 length is 14 residues. Based on the CDR3 plus reference TRBV18 and TRBJ2-6, the full variable domain is NAGVMQNPRHLVRRRGQEARLRCSPMKGHSHVYWYRQLPEEGLKFMVYLQKENIIDESGMPKERFSAEFPKEGPSILRIQQVVRGDSAAYFCASSRGSGANVLTFGAGSRLTVL.

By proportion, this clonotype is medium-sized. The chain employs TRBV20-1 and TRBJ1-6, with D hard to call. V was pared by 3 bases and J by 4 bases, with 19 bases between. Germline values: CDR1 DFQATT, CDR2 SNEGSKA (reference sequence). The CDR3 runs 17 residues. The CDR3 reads CSARIRLPGRYNSPLHF. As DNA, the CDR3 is TGCAGTGCTAGGATACGACTCCCAGGCCGTTATAATTCACCCCTCCACTTT.

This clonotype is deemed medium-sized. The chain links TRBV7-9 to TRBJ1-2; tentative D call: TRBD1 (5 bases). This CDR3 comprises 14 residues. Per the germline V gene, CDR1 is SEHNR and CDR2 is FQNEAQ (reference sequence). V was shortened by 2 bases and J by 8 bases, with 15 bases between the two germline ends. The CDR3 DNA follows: TGTGCCAGCAGCTTAAGCACAGGTTTGGGAGGCTACACCTTC. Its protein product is CASSLSTGLGGYTF.

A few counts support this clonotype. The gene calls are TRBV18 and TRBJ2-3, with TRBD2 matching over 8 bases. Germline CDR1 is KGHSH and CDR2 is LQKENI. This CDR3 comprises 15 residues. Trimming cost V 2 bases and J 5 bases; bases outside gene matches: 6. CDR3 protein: CASSPAHREGDTQYF. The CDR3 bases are TGTGCCAGCTCACCAGCCCACCGGGAGGGAGATACGCAGTATTTT.